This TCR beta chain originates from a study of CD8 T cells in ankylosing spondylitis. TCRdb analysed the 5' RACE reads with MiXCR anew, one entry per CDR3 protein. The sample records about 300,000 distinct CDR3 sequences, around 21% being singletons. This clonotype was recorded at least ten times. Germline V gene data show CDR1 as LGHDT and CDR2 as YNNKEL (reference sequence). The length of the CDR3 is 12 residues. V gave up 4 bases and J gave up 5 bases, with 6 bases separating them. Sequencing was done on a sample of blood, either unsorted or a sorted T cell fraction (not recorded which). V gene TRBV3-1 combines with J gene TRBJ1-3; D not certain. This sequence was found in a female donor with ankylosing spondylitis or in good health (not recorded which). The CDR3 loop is CASSPSRNTIYF. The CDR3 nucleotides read TGTGCCAGCAGCCCCTCCCGAAACACCATATATTTT.